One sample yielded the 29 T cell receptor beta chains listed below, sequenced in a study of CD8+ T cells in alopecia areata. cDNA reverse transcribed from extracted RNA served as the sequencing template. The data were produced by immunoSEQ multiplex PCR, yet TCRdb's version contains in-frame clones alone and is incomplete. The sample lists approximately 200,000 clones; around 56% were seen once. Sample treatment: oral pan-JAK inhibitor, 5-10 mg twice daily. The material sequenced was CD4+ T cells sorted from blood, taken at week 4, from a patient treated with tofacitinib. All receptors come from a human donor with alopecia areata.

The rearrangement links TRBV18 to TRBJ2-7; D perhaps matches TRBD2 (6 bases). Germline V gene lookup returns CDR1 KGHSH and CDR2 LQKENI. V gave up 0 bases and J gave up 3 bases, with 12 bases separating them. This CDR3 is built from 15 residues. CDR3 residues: CASSPPSGRNYEQYF. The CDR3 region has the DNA TGTGCCAGCTCACCACCGTCAGGGAGGAACTACGAGCAGTACTTC.

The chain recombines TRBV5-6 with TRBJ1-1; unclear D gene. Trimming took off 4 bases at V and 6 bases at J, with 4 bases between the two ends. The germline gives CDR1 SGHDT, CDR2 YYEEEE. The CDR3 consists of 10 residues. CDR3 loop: CASSPSEAFF. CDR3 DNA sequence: TGTGCCAGCAGCCCTTCTGAAGCTTTCTTT. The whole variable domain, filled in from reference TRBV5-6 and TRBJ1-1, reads DAGVTQSPTHLIKTRGQQVTLRCSPKSGHDTVSWYQQALGQGPQFIFQYYEEEERQRGNFPDRFSGHQFPNYSSELNVNALLLGDSALYLCASSPSEAFFGQGTRLTVV.

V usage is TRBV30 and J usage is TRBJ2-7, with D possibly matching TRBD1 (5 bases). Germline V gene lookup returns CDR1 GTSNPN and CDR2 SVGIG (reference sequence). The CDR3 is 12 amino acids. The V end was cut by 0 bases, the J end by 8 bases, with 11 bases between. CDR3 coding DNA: TGTGCCTGGAGTGTAAGGGGTTTACAGCAGTACTTC. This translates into CAWSVRGLQQYF.

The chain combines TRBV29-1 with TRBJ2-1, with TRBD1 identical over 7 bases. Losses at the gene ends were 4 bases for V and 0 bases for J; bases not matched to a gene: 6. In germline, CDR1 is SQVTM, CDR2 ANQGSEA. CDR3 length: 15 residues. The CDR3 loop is CSVGLRDSSYNEQFF. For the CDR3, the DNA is TGCAGCGTTGGTCTCCGGGACAGCTCCTACAATGAGCAGTTCTTC.

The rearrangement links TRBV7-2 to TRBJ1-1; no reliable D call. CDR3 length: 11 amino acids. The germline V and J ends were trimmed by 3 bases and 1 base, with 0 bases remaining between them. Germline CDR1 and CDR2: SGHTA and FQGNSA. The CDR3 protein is CASSLNTEAFF. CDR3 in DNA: TGTGCCAGCAGCTTGAACACTGAAGCTTTCTTT.

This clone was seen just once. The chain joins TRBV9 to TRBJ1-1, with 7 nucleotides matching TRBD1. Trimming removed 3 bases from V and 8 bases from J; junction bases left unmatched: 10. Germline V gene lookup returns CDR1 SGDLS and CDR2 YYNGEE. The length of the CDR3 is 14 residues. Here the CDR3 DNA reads TGTGCCAGCAGCGCTCAAGACAGGGCGCTCGAAGCTTTCTTT. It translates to CASSAQDRALEAFF.

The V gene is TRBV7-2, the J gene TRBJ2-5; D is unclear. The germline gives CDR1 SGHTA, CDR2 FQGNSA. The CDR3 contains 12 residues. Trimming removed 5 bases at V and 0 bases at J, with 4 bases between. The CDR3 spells CASSLYQETQYF. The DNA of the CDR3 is TGTGCCAGCAGCCTTTACCAAGAGACCCAGTACTTC.

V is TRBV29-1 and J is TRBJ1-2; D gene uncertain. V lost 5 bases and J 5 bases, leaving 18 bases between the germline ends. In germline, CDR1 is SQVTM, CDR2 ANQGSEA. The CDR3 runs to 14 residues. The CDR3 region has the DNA TGCAGCGTTAAGGGCCTCGTAAGATGGTATGGCTACACCTTC. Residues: CSVKGLVRWYGYTF.

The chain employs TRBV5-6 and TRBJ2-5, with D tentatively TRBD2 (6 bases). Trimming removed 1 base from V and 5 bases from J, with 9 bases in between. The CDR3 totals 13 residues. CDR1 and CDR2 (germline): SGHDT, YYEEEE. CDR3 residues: CASSLLAVETQYF. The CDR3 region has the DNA TGTGCCAGCAGCTTGTTAGCGGTGGAGACCCAGTACTTC.

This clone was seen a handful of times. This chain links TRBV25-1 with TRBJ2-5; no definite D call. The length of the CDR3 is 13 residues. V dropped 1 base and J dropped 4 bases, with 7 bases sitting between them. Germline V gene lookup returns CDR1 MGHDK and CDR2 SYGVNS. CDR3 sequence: CASSELGGETQYF. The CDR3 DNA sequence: TGTGCCAGCAGTGAATTAGGTGGAGAGACCCAGTACTTC.

The CDR3 bases are TGCGCCAGCAGCCAAAACCGGGACCTCAATGGCTACACCTTC. Protein sequence: CASSQNRDLNGYTF. The chain links TRBV4-3 to TRBJ1-2; perhaps TRBD1 as D (5 bases). V lost 2 bases and J 6 bases, leaving 13 bases between the germline ends. Per the germline V gene, CDR1 is LGHNA and CDR2 is YSLEER. The CDR3 has 14 amino acids.

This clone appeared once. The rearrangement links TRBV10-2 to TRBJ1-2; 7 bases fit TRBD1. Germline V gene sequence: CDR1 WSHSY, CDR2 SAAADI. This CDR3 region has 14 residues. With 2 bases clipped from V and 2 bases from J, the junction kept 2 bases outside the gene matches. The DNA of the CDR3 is TGCGCCAGCAGTGAGACAGGGGCGAACTATGGCTACACCTTC. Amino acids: CASSETGANYGYTF.

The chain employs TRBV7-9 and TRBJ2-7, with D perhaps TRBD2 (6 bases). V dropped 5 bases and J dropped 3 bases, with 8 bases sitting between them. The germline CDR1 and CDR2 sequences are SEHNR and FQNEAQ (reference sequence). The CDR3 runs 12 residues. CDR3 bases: TGTGCCAGCAGCCCCGGGGGCTACGAGCAGTACTTC. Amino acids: CASSPGGYEQYF.

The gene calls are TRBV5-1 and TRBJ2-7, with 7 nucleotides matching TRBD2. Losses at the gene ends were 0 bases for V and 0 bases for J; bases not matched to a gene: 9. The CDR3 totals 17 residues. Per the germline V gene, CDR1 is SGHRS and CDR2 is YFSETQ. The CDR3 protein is CASSLGAAGTTSYEQYF. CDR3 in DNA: TGCGCCAGCAGCTTGGGGGCAGCCGGGACTACCTCCTACGAGCAGTACTTC.

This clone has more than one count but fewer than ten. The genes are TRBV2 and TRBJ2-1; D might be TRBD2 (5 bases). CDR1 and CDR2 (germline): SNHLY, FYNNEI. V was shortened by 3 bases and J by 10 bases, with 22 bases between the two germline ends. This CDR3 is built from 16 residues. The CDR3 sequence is CASSERDSSIWAEQFF. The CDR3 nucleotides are TGTGCCAGCAGTGAGAGGGATAGCTCCATTTGGGCGGAGCAGTTCTTC.

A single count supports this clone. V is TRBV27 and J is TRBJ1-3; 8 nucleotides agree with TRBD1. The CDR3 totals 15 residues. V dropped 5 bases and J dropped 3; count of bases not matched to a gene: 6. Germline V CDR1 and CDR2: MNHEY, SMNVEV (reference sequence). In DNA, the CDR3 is TGTGCCAGCAGTCCCTGGGACAGGCTTGGAAACACCATATATTTT. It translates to CASSPWDRLGNTIYF.

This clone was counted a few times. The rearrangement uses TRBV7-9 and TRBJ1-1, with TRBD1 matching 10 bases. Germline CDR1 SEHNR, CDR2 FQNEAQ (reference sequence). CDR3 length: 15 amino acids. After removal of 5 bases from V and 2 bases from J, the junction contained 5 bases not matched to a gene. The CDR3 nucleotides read TGTGCCAGCAGCCCCGGGGACAGGGGAAACACTGAAGCTTTCTTT. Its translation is CASSPGDRGNTEAFF.

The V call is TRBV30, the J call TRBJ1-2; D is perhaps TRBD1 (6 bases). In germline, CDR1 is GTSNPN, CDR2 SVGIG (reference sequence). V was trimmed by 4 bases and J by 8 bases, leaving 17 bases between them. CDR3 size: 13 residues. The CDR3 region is CAWTFRGGRGYTF. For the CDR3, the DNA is TGTGCCTGGACCTTCAGGGGAGGAAGGGGCTACACCTTC.

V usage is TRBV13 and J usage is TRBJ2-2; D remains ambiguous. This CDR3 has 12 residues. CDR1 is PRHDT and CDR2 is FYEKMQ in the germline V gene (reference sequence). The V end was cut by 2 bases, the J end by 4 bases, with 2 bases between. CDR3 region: CASSLITGELFF. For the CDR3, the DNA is TGTGCCAGCAGCTTAATCACCGGGGAGCTGTTTTTT.

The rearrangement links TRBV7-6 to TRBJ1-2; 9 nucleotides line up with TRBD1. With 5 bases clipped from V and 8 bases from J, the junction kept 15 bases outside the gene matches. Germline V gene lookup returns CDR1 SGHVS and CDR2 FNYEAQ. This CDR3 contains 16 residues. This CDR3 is CASSQLGTGNLGGYTF. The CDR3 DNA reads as TGTGCCAGCAGCCAACTCGGGACAGGGAATCTCGGAGGCTACACCTTC.

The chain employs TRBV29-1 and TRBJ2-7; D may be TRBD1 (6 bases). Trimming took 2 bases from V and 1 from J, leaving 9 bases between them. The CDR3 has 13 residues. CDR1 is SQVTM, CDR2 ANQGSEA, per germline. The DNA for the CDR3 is TGCAGCGTTGAACAGGGGCTTTCCTACGAGCAGTACTTC. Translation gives CSVEQGLSYEQYF.

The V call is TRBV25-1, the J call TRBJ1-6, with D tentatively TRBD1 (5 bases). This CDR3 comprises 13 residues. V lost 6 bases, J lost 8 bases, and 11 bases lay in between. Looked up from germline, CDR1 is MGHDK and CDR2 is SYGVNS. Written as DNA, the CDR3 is TGTGCCAGCAGACAGGAATACTATTCACCCCTCCACTTT. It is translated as CASRQEYYSPLHF.

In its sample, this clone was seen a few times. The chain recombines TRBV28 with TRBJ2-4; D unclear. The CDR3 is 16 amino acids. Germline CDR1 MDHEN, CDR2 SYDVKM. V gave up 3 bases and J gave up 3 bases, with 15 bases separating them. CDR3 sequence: CASSLVQAWDKNIQYF. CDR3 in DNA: TGTGCCAGCAGTTTGGTTCAGGCTTGGGACAAAAACATTCAGTACTTC.

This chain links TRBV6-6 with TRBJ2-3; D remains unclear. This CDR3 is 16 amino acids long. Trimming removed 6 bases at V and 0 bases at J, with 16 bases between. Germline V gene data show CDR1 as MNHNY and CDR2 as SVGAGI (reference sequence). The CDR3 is CASRALGYTSTDTQYF. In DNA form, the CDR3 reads TGTGCCAGCAGAGCCCTGGGGTACACTAGCACAGATACGCAGTATTTT.

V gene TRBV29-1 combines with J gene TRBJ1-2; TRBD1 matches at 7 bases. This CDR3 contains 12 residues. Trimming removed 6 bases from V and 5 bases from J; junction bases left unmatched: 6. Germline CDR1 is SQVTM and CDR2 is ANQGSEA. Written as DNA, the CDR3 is TGCAGCGTCACAGGGGTTAATTATGGCTACACCTTC. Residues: CSVTGVNYGYTF. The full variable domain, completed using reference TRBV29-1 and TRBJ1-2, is SAVISQKPSRDICQRGTSLTIQCQVDSQVTMMFWYRQQPGQSLTLIATANQGSEATYESGFVIDKFPISRPNLTFSTLTVSNMSPEDSSIYLCSVTGVNYGYTFGSGTRLTVV.

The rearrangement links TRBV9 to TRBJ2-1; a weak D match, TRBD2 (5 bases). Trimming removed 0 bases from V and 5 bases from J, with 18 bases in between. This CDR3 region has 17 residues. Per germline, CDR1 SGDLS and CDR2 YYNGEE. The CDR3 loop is CASSVEGTSSGNNEQFF. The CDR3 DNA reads TGTGCCAGCAGCGTAGAGGGCACGTCCTCGGGGAACAATGAGCAGTTCTTC. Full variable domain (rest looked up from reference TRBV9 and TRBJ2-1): DSGVTQTPKHLITATGQRVTLRCSPRSGDLSVYWYQQSLDQGLQFLIQYYNGEERAKGNILERFSAQQFPDLHSELNLSSLELGDSALYFCASSVEGTSSGNNEQFFGPGTRLTVL.

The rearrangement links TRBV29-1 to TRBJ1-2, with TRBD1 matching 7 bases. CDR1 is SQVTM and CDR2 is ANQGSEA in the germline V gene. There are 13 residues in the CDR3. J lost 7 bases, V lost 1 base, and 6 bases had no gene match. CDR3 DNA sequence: TGCAGCGTTGAAGGGAGGGACAGCGGTGGCTACACCTTC. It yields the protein CSVEGRDSGGYTF.

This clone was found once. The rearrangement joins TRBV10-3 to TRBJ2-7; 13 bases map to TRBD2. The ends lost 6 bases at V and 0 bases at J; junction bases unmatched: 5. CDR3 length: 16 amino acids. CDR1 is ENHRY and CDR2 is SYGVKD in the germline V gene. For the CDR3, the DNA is TGTGCCATCAGGGGGACTAGCGGGGAAAGCTCCTACGAGCAGTACTTC. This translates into CAIRGTSGESSYEQYF.

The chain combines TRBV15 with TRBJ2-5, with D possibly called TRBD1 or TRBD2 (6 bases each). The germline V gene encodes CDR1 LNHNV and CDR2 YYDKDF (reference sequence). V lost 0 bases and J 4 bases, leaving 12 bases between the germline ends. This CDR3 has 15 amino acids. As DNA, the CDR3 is TGTGCCACCAGCAGAGAGCGGAGGGGGTCAGAGACCCAGTACTTC. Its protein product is CATSRERRGSETQYF.